Presented here are 3 T cell receptor beta chains from one specimen sequenced in a study of identical twins. MiXCR was run by TCRdb on the 5' RACE reads, yielding one entry per CDR3 protein. The data contain approximately 690,000 distinct CDR3 sequences, over 5% of them singletons. The sample taken for sequencing was naive T cells sorted from blood. The receptors come from a man aged 18 to 35 in good health.

This clonotype has more than one count but fewer than ten. CDR3 nucleotides: TGTGCCACCAGCAGAGAACTTCGGCAGGCGGAGACTGAAGCTTTCTTT. This encodes CATSRELRQAETEAFF. The chain is built from TRBV15 and TRBJ1-1; D gene unclear. CDR1 and CDR2 (germline): LNHNV, YYDKDF (reference sequence). The CDR3 contains 16 residues. The ends were cut back, 0 bases at V and 5 bases at J, with 16 bases in the middle. Supplemented by reference TRBV15 and TRBJ1-1, the full variable domain reads DAMVIQNPRYQVTQFGKPVTLSCSQTLNHNVMYWYQQKSSQAPKLLFHYYDKDFNNEADTPDNFQSRRPNTSFCFLDIRSPGLGDTAMYLCATSRELRQAETEAFFGQGTRLTVV.

Many counts were recorded for this clonotype. The CDR3 DNA follows: TGCAGTGCTGTGAGGGGGACTAGCGGGGTGGGCGAGCAGTACGTC. Amino acids: CSAVRGTSGVGEQYV. This chain uses TRBV20-1 with TRBJ2-7; 13 bases line up with TRBD2. CDR1 and CDR2 from the germline V gene are DFQATT and SNEGSKA (reference sequence). This CDR3 comprises 15 residues. J gave up 6 bases and V 5 bases, and 10 bases lay outside the gene matches.

This clonotype appeared many times. The chain is built from TRBV27 and TRBJ2-4; 7 bases are a match to TRBD2. Looked up from germline, CDR1 is MNHEY and CDR2 is SMNVEV (reference sequence). The V gene end was trimmed by 11 bases and the J gene end by 11 bases; junction bases not matched to a gene: 12. This CDR3 has 12 residues. The CDR3 protein is CAETCGGAVQYF. Here the CDR3 DNA reads TGTGCCGAGACATGCGGGGGAGCGGTTCAGTACTTC.